This T cell receptor (beta chain) was recovered during a study of blood T cell repertoires in COVID-19. Study background: COVID-19 samples from acute and convalescent phases originated in the United States, Italy and Spain. T cells, B-cell-depleted T cells, or PBMCs provided the cDNA or gDNA that served as material.

How the authors handled the data: It was from reference gene primer amplification that nucleated cell counts were estimated. Sequencing used immunoSEQ multiplex PCR; TCRdb keeps in-frame clones, though not all of them. That table gives V, J and clone size, and the DNA gave D and trimming. The sample lists about 120,000 clones; 70% to 80% were seen once. Deletions cut 5 bases from V and 7 bases from J, with 11 bases between. The CDR3 length is 12 residues. In germline, CDR1 is SEHNR, CDR2 FQNEAQ (reference sequence). The rearrangement joins TRBV7-9 to TRBJ1-2; the D is unclear. This TCR was sampled from a human donor in a cohort sampled during active COVID-19. Sequencing used peripheral blood. CDR3 sequence: CASSLLRSGYTF. The CDR3 DNA sequence: TGTGCCAGCAGCCTATTGAGAAGTGGCTACACCTTC.